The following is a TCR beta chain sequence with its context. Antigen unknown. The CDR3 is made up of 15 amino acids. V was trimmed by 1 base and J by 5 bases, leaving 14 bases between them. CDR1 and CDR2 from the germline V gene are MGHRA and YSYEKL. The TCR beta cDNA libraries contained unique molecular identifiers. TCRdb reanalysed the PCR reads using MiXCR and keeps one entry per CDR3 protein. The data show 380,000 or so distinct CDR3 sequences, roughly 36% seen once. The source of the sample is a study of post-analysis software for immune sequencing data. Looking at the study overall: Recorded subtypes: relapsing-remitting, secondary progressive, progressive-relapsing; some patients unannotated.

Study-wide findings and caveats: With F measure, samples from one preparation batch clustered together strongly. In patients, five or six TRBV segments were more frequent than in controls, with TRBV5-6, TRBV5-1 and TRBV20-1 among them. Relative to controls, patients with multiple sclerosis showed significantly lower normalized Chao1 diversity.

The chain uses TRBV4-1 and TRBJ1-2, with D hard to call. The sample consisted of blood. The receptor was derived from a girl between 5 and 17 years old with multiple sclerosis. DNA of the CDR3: TGCGCCAGCAGCCAAGTTGGGCCGCATGATTATGGCTACACCTTC. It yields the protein CASSQVGPHDYGYTF.